The rows below give T cell receptor beta chains drawn from one sample of a study of blood T cell repertoires in COVID-19. The protocol was immunoSEQ multiplex PCR, while the TCRdb copy is restricted to in-frame clones and leaves out a portion. The sample holds a few hundred thousand clones; roughly 80% are singletons and the top ten take 5%. Sample: PBMCs or T cells enriched from blood (not recorded which). These receptors originate from a man in his forties who had been exposed to COVID-19. The CDR3 runs from the conserved cysteine through the conserved F or W. D genes are given only for firm matches. Size is omitted from some rows. Given values are once, few, many or a class for expanded clones.

clone_size j_call v_call d_call cdr3_nt cdr3_aa
- TRBJ1-1 TRBV19 - TGTGCCAGTTTTGGGGCCATGCGGAACACTGAAGCTTTCTTT CASFGAMRNTEAFF
- TRBJ1-5 TRBV2 - TGTGCCAGCAGTGATAGGGCAGGGGAGCAGCCCCAGCATTTT CASSDRAGEQPQHF
- TRBJ2-5 TRBV19 - TGTGCCAGTAGTATTATAACAGGGTACCCCGTGGAGACCCAGTACTTC CASSIITGYPVETQYF
- TRBJ1-1 TRBV20-1 - TGCAGTGCTAGTCCCGGGAGCACTGAAGCTTTCTTT CSASPGSTEAFF
- TRBJ2-7 TRBV18 TRBD1 TGTGCCAGCTCACCACCGTCGGACAGGGCTGGGGAGCAGTACTTC CASSPPSDRAGEQYF
- TRBJ1-2 TRBV30 - TGTGCCTGGACAGGTCAGGGTGGCTACACCTTC CAWTGQGGYTF
- TRBJ2-7 TRBV5-3 - TGTGCCAGAAGCTACATAGCGGCCTCCTACGAGCAGTACTTC CARSYIAASYEQYF
- TRBJ2-2 TRBV30 - TGTGCCTACCGACTAACGTTGGTCGGGGAGCTGTTTTTT CAYRLTLVGELFF
- TRBJ2-7 TRBV6-5 TRBD1 TGTGCCAGCAGACCGGGACAGGGCCAAGAGCAGTACTTC CASRPGQGQEQYF
- TRBJ1-2 TRBV7-9 TRBD1 TGTGCCAGCAGCCCCCGCCCGGGGACAGTCCTAAGTGGCTACACCTTC CASSPRPGTVLSGYTF
- TRBJ2-2 TRBV10-3 - TGTGCCATCGGAGGGGTCACCGGGGAGCTGTTTTTT CAIGGVTGELFF
- TRBJ2-4 TRBV18 - TGTGCCAGCTCACCGCTAGAAACGTTTGAAATCAAAAACATTCAGTACTTC CASSPLETFEIKNIQYF
- TRBJ2-2 TRBV11-3 - TGTGCCAGCAGGGCCGCCGGGGAGCTGTTTTTT CASRAAGELFF
- TRBJ2-3 TRBV3-1/TRBV3-2 TRBD2 TGTGCCAGCAGCTCTCGACTAGCGGGAGTTGCAGATACGCAGTATTTT CASSSRLAGVADTQYF
- TRBJ1-6 TRBV14 - TGTGCCAGCCGCGGGGGGGGCCGTTCACCCCTCCACTTT CASRGGGRSPLHF
- TRBJ1-1 TRBV19 - TGTGCCGCGAGGAGGTCAGCCACGAACACTGAAGCTTTCTTT CAARRSATNTEAFF
- TRBJ1-3 TRBV7-9 TRBD1 TGTGCCGGGACAGAGCTGACCTCTGGAAACACCATATATTTT CAGTELTSGNTIYF
- TRBJ2-2 TRBV6-5 - TGTGCCAGCAGTTACGGGGGGTACACCGGGGAGCTGTTTTTT CASSYGGYTGELFF
- TRBJ2-1 TRBV15 - TGTGCCACCAGCAGAGAGGGTAAGCAGCGTGAGCAGTTCTTC CATSREGKQREQFF
- TRBJ2-1 TRBV6-2/TRBV6-3 TRBD1 TGTGCCAGCAGTTACCGGACAGGGTATCGGAATGAGCAGTTCTTC CASSYRTGYRNEQFF
- TRBJ1-1 TRBV5-1 - TGCGCCAGCAGCTTCGACTCTCAGGGGAGCACTGAAGCTTTCTTT CASSFDSQGSTEAFF
few TRBJ1-1 TRBV14 - TGTGCCAGCAGCCAAAGGGGCGGGGGTGAAGCTTTCTTT CASSQRGGGEAFF
- TRBJ1-2 TRBV29-1 - TGCAGCGTTGTAGCTGGCTACACCTTC CSVVAGYTF
- TRBJ1-2 TRBV6-2/TRBV6-3 - TGTGCCAGCAGTTACCGGGTTGGTGGCTACACCTTC CASSYRVGGYTF
once TRBJ2-7 TRBV6-5 TRBD2 TGTGCCAGCAGAGATGGGGGGGGAGGCGAGCAGTACTTC CASRDGGGGEQYF
- TRBJ2-7 TRBV7-8 - TGTGCCAGCAGCCCCGGAGGGACAGCCTACGAGCAGTACTTC CASSPGGTAYEQYF
- TRBJ2-2 TRBV3-1/TRBV3-2 - TGTGCCAGCAGTCGTAGATCCACCGGGGAGCTGTTTTTT CASSRRSTGELFF